Below are 24 T cell receptor beta chains sequenced from a single sample in a study of blood T cell repertoires in COVID-19. Generated by immunoSEQ multiplex PCR, the TCRdb table keeps only in-frame clones and is missing some. The sample includes around 250,000 clones, less than 85% of them seen just once. The sequenced material came from peripheral blood. These receptors all come from a man aged 60-69 years who had recovered from COVID-19.

The rearrangement joins TRBV19 to TRBJ1-3; D not resolved. V was shortened by 3 bases and J by 1 base, with 7 bases between the two germline ends. This CDR3 has 14 residues. Per the germline V gene, CDR1 is LNHDA and CDR2 is SQIVND (reference sequence). DNA of the CDR3: TGTGCCAGTAGTATCCGAGGGTCTGGAAACACCATATATTTT. Translated, it gives CASSIRGSGNTIYF.

The chain is built from TRBV6-5 and TRBJ1-6; 9 nucleotides line up with TRBD1. The CDR3 is made up of 14 amino acids. From germline, CDR1 is MNHEY and CDR2 SVGAGI. V was pared by 3 bases and J by 9 bases, with 3 bases of the junction left unmatched. CDR3: CASSYTGGSSPLHF. The CDR3 nucleotides read TGTGCCAGCAGTTATACAGGGGGCTCTTCACCCCTCCACTTT.

V and J are TRBV4-1 and TRBJ1-4; the D gene is possibly TRBD1 (6 bases). V was shortened by 1 base and J by 4 bases, with 19 bases between the two germline ends. The CDR3 sequence is 18 residues long. Germline V gene sequence: CDR1 MGHRA, CDR2 YSYEKL. The CDR3 here is CASSQGGARGAYNEKLFF. CDR3 sequence (DNA): TGCGCCAGCAGCCAAGGTGGGGCCAGGGGTGCGTATAATGAAAAACTGTTTTTT.

The CDR3 region has the DNA TGTGCCAGCAGGACCTGGACAGGGCTCACCGGGGAGCTGTTTTTT. It translates to CASRTWTGLTGELFF. The chain couples TRBV2 to TRBJ2-2, with 8 bases that match TRBD1. The CDR3 length is 15 residues. Trimming removed 6 bases from V and 4 bases from J; junction bases left unmatched: 7. Germline assignment: CDR1 SNHLY and CDR2 FYNNEI.

The rearrangement links TRBV10-3 to TRBJ2-7; maybe TRBD2 (6 bases). The CDR3 length is 13 residues. The germline V gene has CDR1 ENHRY and CDR2 SYGVKD. With 1 base removed from V and 3 bases from J, the gap between germline ends came to 7 bases. This CDR3 reads CAISEYGSYEQYF. The CDR3 nucleotides are TGTGCCATCAGTGAGTACGGGAGCTACGAGCAGTACTTC.

The chain carries TRBV25-1 and TRBJ1-4; D not certain. Trimming took off 5 bases at V and 6 bases at J, with 19 bases between the two ends. This CDR3 is 16 amino acids long. Germline V gene data show CDR1 as MGHDK and CDR2 as SYGVNS. CDR3 nucleotide sequence: TGTGCCAGCAGTCTTTCGGTGGGCAAGGTCGATGAAAAACTGTTTTTT. Translated: CASSLSVGKVDEKLFF.

The rearrangement joins TRBV5-6 to TRBJ2-7; 9 positions match TRBD1. Germline-derived CDR1 and CDR2 are SGHDT and YYEEEE. V lost 4 bases and J lost 2; bases outside the gene matches: 7. This CDR3 has 15 amino acids. The DNA of the CDR3 is TGTGCCAGCAGCACAGGACAGGGGATTCCCTACGAGCAGTACTTC. It translates to CASSTGQGIPYEQYF.

The chain recombines TRBV3-1 (or the pseudogene TRBV3-2) with TRBJ2-7; 10 nucleotides match TRBD2. V lost 2 bases and J lost 2; bases outside the gene matches: 9. Germline V gene sequence: CDR1 LGHDT, CDR2 YNNKEL (reference sequence). The length of the CDR3 is 17 residues. CDR3 region: CASSQKSSGRLTYEQYF. The DNA of the CDR3 is TGTGCCAGCAGCCAAAAGAGTAGCGGGAGGCTGACCTACGAGCAGTACTTC.

This sequence joins TRBV13 and TRBJ1-6, with 9 positions matching TRBD1. Per the germline V gene, CDR1 is PRHDT and CDR2 is FYEKMQ (reference sequence). V shed 5 bases and J 4 bases; nucleotides not matched to a gene: 9. The CDR3 runs 17 residues. CDR3 nucleotide sequence: TGTGCCAGCAGCCCCTCGACAGGGGGGCTTTATAATTCACCCCTCCACTTT. This encodes CASSPSTGGLYNSPLHF.

This rearrangement joins TRBV6-1 to TRBJ1-1; D is possibly TRBD1 (5 bases). V lost 3 bases, J lost 0 bases, and 14 bases lay in between. The CDR3 has 16 residues. Germline CDR1 is MNHNS and CDR2 is SASEGT. CDR3: CASSEGLLFMNTEAFF. The DNA of the CDR3 is TGTGCCAGCAGTGAGGGACTGCTGTTCATGAACACTGAAGCTTTCTTT.

V usage is TRBV2 and J usage is TRBJ2-1; maybe TRBD2 (6 bases). The V end lost 6 bases, the J end lost 8 bases, and 11 bases lay between the germline ends. CDR1 SNHLY and CDR2 FYNNEI come from the germline V gene. This CDR3 comprises 12 residues. The CDR3 loop reads CASSRGLDEQFF. In DNA, the CDR3 is TGTGCCAGCAGCCGGGGGTTAGATGAGCAGTTCTTC.

For this clone: Other DNA sequences in this sample translate to the same CDR3. V is TRBV28 and J is TRBJ2-5, with D unclear. The germline V and J ends were trimmed by 4 bases and 5 bases, with 5 bases remaining between them. There are 11 residues in the CDR3. Germline lookup yields CDR1 MDHEN and CDR2 SYDVKM. The DNA for the CDR3 is TGTGCCAGCAGTTCGCAGGAGACCCAGTACTTC. This gives the protein CASSSQETQYF.

J is TRBJ2-1 and V is TRBV9; the D gene is possibly TRBD2 (6 bases). V lost 4 bases and J lost 0, with 14 bases in between. Germline V gene sequence: CDR1 SGDLS, CDR2 YYNGEE. This CDR3 region has 16 residues. In nucleotides, the CDR3 is TGTGCCAGCAGCTCCCGGGACGGGAGCTCCTACAATGAGCAGTTCTTC. Its translation is CASSSRDGSSYNEQFF.

This clone was seen a few times. The chain recombines TRBV3-1 (or the pseudogene TRBV3-2) with TRBJ1-5; 7 bases line up with TRBD1. Germline CDR1 LGHDT, CDR2 YNNKEL (reference sequence). The CDR3 consists of 14 residues. V was clipped by 6 bases and J by 7 bases; unmatched bases: 9. Here the CDR3 reads CASSHTGARQPQHF. The DNA for the CDR3 is TGTGCCAGCAGTCACACAGGGGCTAGGCAGCCCCAGCATTTT.

V and J are TRBV3-1 (or the pseudogene TRBV3-2) and TRBJ1-4; D perhaps matches TRBD1 (5 bases). The CDR3 is 14 residues long. Trimming removed 4 bases from V and 8 bases from J, with 14 bases in between. Germline lookup yields CDR1 LGHDT and CDR2 YNNKEL (reference sequence). In DNA form, the CDR3 reads TGTGCCAGCAGCCCGCCGGCAGGGCAGGAAAAACTGTTTTTT. Its protein product is CASSPPAGQEKLFF.

The rearrangement links TRBV20-1 to TRBJ1-2, with TRBD1 as a possible D gene (5 bases). CDR3 size: 12 residues. V was clipped by 4 bases and J by 4 bases, with 10 bases between them. The germline V gene has CDR1 DFQATT and CDR2 SNEGSKA (reference sequence). The CDR3 DNA is TGCAGTGCTACTGACAGAAGCTATGGCTACACCTTC. Amino acids: CSATDRSYGYTF.

The chain joins TRBV10-3 to TRBJ2-7; TRBD1 might be the D (5 bases). Germline CDR1 is ENHRY and CDR2 is SYGVKD. This CDR3 has 15 residues. V lost 3 bases to trimming and J lost 7 bases, with 19 bases between them. The CDR3 nucleotides are TGTGCCATCAGTGATTCAGGGAATGCCCATCGGGAGCAGTACTTC. This codes for CAISDSGNAHREQYF.

This clone was seen only a few times. The chain has TRBV9 and TRBJ2-1; D call uncertain. Between the trimmed V and J ends, which lost 0 bases and 9 bases, there was a span of 10 bases. Germline-derived CDR1 and CDR2 are SGDLS and YYNGEE. The CDR3 sequence is 13 residues long. For the CDR3, the DNA is TGTGCCAGCAGCGTAGTAGGAGAGAGTGAGCAGTTCTTC. Translating gives CASSVVGESEQFF. The variable domain in full, with the rest retrieved from reference TRBV9 and TRBJ2-1, is DSGVTQTPKHLITATGQRVTLRCSPRSGDLSVYWYQQSLDQGLQFLIQYYNGEERAKGNILERFSAQQFPDLHSELNLSSLELGDSALYFCASSVVGESEQFFGPGTRLTVL.

This sequence joins TRBV3-1 (or the pseudogene TRBV3-2) and TRBJ2-7, with TRBD2 as a possible D gene (5 bases). The CDR3 is 12 residues long. The germline gives CDR1 LGHDT, CDR2 YNNKEL (reference sequence). Trimming stripped 1 base from V and 6 bases from J, with 7 bases between. CDR3 in amino acids: CASSQGAGEQYF. Here the CDR3 DNA reads TGTGCCAGCAGCCAAGGGGCGGGCGAGCAGTACTTC.

CDR3 loop: CASSDYGGPSGNTIYF. CDR3 bases: TGTGCCAGCAGTGATTATGGAGGGCCGTCTGGAAACACCATATATTTT. V is TRBV6-1 and J is TRBJ1-3; the D is unclear. With 3 bases removed from V and 1 base from J, the gap between germline ends came to 13 bases. The CDR3 contains 16 residues. Per the germline V gene, CDR1 is MNHNS and CDR2 is SASEGT.

CDR3 in amino acids: CASSELVGGGFSYNEQFF. CDR3 DNA: TGTGCCAGCAGTGAACTAGTAGGGGGAGGGTTTTCCTACAATGAGCAGTTCTTC. This chain connects TRBV2 to TRBJ2-1, with D perhaps TRBD2 (7 bases). V shed 2 bases and J shed 1 base, with 18 bases lying between them. Germline lookup yields CDR1 SNHLY and CDR2 FYNNEI. This CDR3 is built from 18 residues.

The chain links TRBV19 to TRBJ2-5; D unclear. This CDR3 is built from 15 residues. Per the germline V gene, CDR1 is LNHDA and CDR2 is SQIVND (reference sequence). V lost 1 base, J lost 0 bases, and 9 bases lay in between. CDR3 bases: TGTGCCAGTAGTATAGTTCACAGCTACCAAGAGACCCAGTACTTC. Translation gives CASSIVHSYQETQYF.

This clone was picked up one time. The chain combines TRBV28 with TRBJ1-4, with unresolved D. The CDR3 runs 13 residues. CDR1 is MDHEN and CDR2 is SYDVKM in the germline V gene. V lost 6 bases and J 8 bases, leaving 13 bases between the germline ends. The CDR3 bases are TGTGCCAGCAGCCTCCCCCGGGAAGAAAAACTGTTTTTT. It translates to CASSLPREEKLFF.

This chain uses TRBV2 with TRBJ2-3, with TRBD2 matching 8 bases. Germline CDR1 and CDR2: SNHLY and FYNNEI. Trimming took 5 bases from V and 0 from J; bases not matched to a gene: 1. This CDR3 comprises 14 residues. The CDR3 DNA follows: TGTGCCAGCAGTTCTAGCGGGAGCACAGATACGCAGTATTTT. Its protein product is CASSSSGSTDTQYF.